This record concerns one T cell receptor (beta chain) sequence. Its cognate antigen has yet to be identified. Nothing much larger sits one base from this clone, and base qualities are not available. The data were obtained in a study of beta chain features in type 1 diabetes (dated by TCRdb to between 2017 and 2018). About the study as a whole: Mean age, gender distribution, total cell number and subset yield were not different between patients and healthy donors. Regulatory and stem cell-like memory subsets were isolated from only 8 patients and 8 healthy donors, whereas naive and central memory subsets came from all 30 or so donors. The study compared TCRB repertoires of sorted circulating CD4+ T cell subsets between recently diagnosed type 1 diabetes patients and matched healthy donors. A total of 90 million to 140 million sorted cells were examined across all samples, and RNA yield correlated strongly with the number of cells per subset. Broader findings and caveats from the paper: A moderate but significant shortening of TCRB CDR3 length was observed in type 1 diabetes patients in all four CD4+ subsets. Patients with type 1 diabetes made fewer insertions and deleted more nucleotides at VDJ recombination sites, implying thymic rearrangement abnormalities. Shorter templates might be favored by PCR, yet because patient and control samples were amplified and corrected together, any such skew would affect both groups equally. Naive, central memory and regulatory TCRB repertoires appeared to be more alike among patients than among healthy donors. Because cDNA was sequenced instead of genomic DNA, activated cells with high expression could be over-represented, although the groups did not differ in activation or CD3 levels. Because the HLA sub-analyses included only small numbers of individuals, any influence of HLA type on TCRB rearrangement was left unresolved.

CDR1 is given as SEHNR and CDR2 as FQNEAQ, both from the germline V gene (reference sequence). Its CDR3 holds 14 amino acids, cysteine through phenylalanine. Kept here is only the CDR3 DNA, which spans 42 bases and is read in frame from base 1. Trimming costs V 3 bases and J 4 bases, and their ends lie 12 bases apart. From each donor, a single peripheral blood sample of 95 to 150 mL on average was drawn into heparinised tubes. A BD FACSAria II and a panel including CD45RO, CCR7, CD25, CD127, CD95 and CD27 were used to sort naive, central memory, regulatory and stem cell-like memory CD4+ T cells. All sorted populations exceeded 95% purity. PBMCs were isolated immediately by Lymphoprep density gradient centrifugation and stained directly without culture. So that batch effects would be minimized, each experiment stained and sorted samples in pairs, pairing one healthy donor with one patient. The High Capacity cDNA Reverse Transcription Kit was used to reverse transcribe all of the isolated RNA, meaning that expressed TCRB transcripts were what got sequenced. Deep immunoSEQ sequencing was applied to naive, central memory and regulatory T cell samples, giving an average of around 4 million total reads per sample. Sorted cells were lysed in RLT buffer and RNA was extracted with DNase-treated RNeasy Micro or Mini kits, depending on cell number. To prevent cross-contamination, each cell subset was processed individually, whereas patient and healthy donor samples were processed jointly. TCRB sequences were amplified from cDNA with the immunoSEQ multiplex PCR, producing 87-bp fragments spanning the CDR3 region. Sequencing of the amplicons was done on the Illumina HiSeq platform. On the study's bioinformatics: PCR bias was corrected computationally using synthetic template baselines, and reads within Hamming distance 2 were collapsed, with unmergeable singletons discarded. Reads were aligned against IMGT to assign V, D and J genes, CDR3 length and insertions or deletions at six rearrangement sites. Within each subset, clonotype counts were normalized to sorted cell number, after which true diversity and Gini coefficients were computed with the tcR R package. Repertoire sharing was quantified using the overlap coefficient calculated on TCRB nucleotide sequences. As a proxy for the pre-selection repertoire, out-of-frame TCRB sequences from naive cells were analyzed. As stored in TCRdb, this immuneACCESS dataset retains in-frame rearrangements with V and J assigned. A fraction of the clones does not appear; measured against another copy, unresolved V genes explain less than half of the discrepancy, and the remainder lacks a known reason. For V, J and clone size, that table is used; D and trimming come from the DNA. This sample is represented by 200,000 to 250,000 clones; about 10% of them were singletons. The ten largest make up under 0.045% of the sample.

Sample: naive CD4+ T cells from blood. Taken with the paper, the label for cell subset or site translates to: true naive CD4+ T cells. The sequence links TRBV7-9 to TRBJ1-2; possibly the D gene is TRBD1, per 5 matching bases. The origin of this receptor is a woman under 30 in good health. The CDR3: CASSFASRVYGYTF. The DNA sequence reads TGTGCCAGCAGCTTCGCCTCCAGGGTCTATGGCTACACCTTC.